What follows is one T cell receptor beta chain and its context. The source of the sample is a study of blood T cell repertoires in COVID-19. Germline V gives CDR1 SGHRS, CDR2 YFSETQ. This CDR3 is built from 17 residues. Trimming stripped 0 bases from V and 6 bases from J, with 20 bases between. This table comes from immunoSEQ multiplex PCR, and its TCRdb copy is limited to in-frame clones, with some not included. The table has 180,000 or so clones, roughly 79% seen once. This TCR was sampled from a human donor with acute or convalescent COVID-19. The donor label of this sample is uncertain. The chain recombines TRBV5-1 with TRBJ2-3; weak D call: TRBD1 (5 bases). The sequenced sample was peripheral blood. DNA of the CDR3: TGCGCCAGCAGCTTGGGGCCGACCGCGGAAGGGGTGGATACGCAGTATTTT. Residues: CASSLGPTAEGVDTQYF.